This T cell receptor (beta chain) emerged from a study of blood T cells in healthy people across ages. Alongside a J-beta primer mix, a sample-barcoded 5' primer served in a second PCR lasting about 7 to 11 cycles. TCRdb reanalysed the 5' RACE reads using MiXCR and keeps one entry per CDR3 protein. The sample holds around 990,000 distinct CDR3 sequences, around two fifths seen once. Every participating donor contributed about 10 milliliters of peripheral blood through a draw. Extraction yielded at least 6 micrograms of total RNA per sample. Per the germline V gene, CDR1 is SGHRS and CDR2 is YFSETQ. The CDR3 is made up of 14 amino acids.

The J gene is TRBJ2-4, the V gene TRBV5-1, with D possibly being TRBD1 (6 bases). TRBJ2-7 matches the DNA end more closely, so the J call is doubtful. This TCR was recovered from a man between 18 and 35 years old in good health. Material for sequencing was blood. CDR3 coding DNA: TGCGCCAGCAGCTTGGTTCAGGGGCGCTACGAGCAGTACTTC. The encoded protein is CASSLVQGRYEQYF.